The sequence of this T cell receptor (beta chain) was determined in a study of Ad26.COV2.S vaccination and SARS-CoV-2 variants. Noted treatment: some 20 received Ad26.COV2.S at low or high dose, single or two shots; about 5 received placebo; per-sample allocation not given. Samples were taken on day 63 after the first vaccine or placebo injection. At a Boston site, the person donating was an adult of 18-55 years. The vaccine antigen was prefusion-stabilized Wuhan SARS-CoV-2 spike. The data were produced by immunoSEQ multiplex PCR, yet TCRdb's version contains in-frame clones alone and is incomplete. Among 410,000 or so clones, about nine tenths were seen once, and the ten largest hold 12%. The CDR3 spans 13 residues. Trimming stripped 5 bases from V and 10 bases from J, with 12 bases between. Germline CDR1 and CDR2: SGHTA and FQGNSA. Findings of the study overall: People who got the vaccine or the placebo had similar non-spike TCR breadth. An underestimation of total T cell responses may have resulted from the TCR breadth and depth analyses.

Comments on this clone: What it recognizes is unknown.

The sequenced sample was peripheral blood, obtained in a trial of Ad26.COV2.S vaccine versus placebo. The origin of this receptor is a person between 18 and 60 years old who received the Ad26.COV2.S COVID-19 vaccine or a placebo. The V and J genes are TRBV7-2 and TRBJ1-6; TRBD1 might be the D (5 bases). CDR3 region: CASSPQGKSPLHF. CDR3 coding DNA: TGTGCCAGCAGCCCGCAGGGTAAATCACCCCTCCACTTT.